The next 3 T cell receptor beta chains were all read from a single sample in a study of identical twins. One entry per CDR3 protein results from TCRdb running MiXCR on the 5' RACE reads. The profile shows 550,000 to 700,000 distinct CDR3 sequences, 21% of them singletons. The same sample was also studied in work on T cells expressing NK-cell markers.

The source material was PBMCs. Receptor source: a woman aged 18-29 years in good health.

This clonotype was picked up a small number of times. The chain is built from TRBV10-3 and TRBJ2-1; 12 nucleotides line up with TRBD2. Germline V lookup: CDR1 ENHRY, CDR2 SYGVKD. J lost 7 bases, V lost 4 bases, and 5 bases had no gene match. CDR3 length equals 15 residues. The CDR3 spells CAISGRLAGGNEQFF. Written as DNA, the CDR3 is TGTGCCATCAGTGGGAGGCTAGCGGGAGGGAATGAGCAGTTCTTC.

The V call is TRBV6-2 or TRBV6-3, the J call TRBJ2-1; D may match TRBD1 or TRBD2 (6 bases each). This CDR3 contains 15 residues. Germline values: CDR1 MNHEY, CDR2 SVGEGT. V lost 7 bases to trimming and J lost 4 bases, with 17 bases between them. The CDR3 DNA sequence: TGTGCCAGCACTCGGGGGCTAGCGTTATACAATGAGCAGTTCTTC. Amino acid sequence: CASTRGLALYNEQFF.

The chain is built from TRBV6-5 and TRBJ2-2, with TRBD1 identical over 7 bases. This CDR3 is 15 amino acids long. After removal of 2 bases from V and 6 bases from J, the junction contained 6 bases not matched to a gene. CDR1 is MNHEY, CDR2 SVGAGI, per germline. Written as DNA, the CDR3 is TGTGCCAGCAGTTACACAGGGGTTTCGTCCGGGGAGCTGTTTTTT. Translated: CASSYTGVSSGELFF.